Below, 6 T cell receptor beta chains from the same sample are listed, as sequenced in a study of T cells after yellow fever vaccination. TCRdb ran MiXCR on the 5' RACE reads and lists one entry per CDR3 protein. The sample holds about 30,000 distinct CDR3 sequences; 6.3% are singletons and the top ten take more than 20%. The source was PBMCs, either bulk or a sorted T-cell subset (CD4+, CD8+, memory, or dextramer-sorted; not recorded which), collected on the day of the yellow fever booster vaccination. The receptors originated from a man under 40 who received the YFV17D yellow fever vaccine.

This clonotype was picked up many times. One junction end disagrees with the germline gene, perhaps due to a read error. The chain employs TRBV12-3 or TRBV12-4 and TRBJ2-5; D possibly corresponds to TRBD1 (6 bases). The CDR3 is 16 residues long. The DNA of the CDR3 is TGTGCCAGCAGCTTAGGGTTACAGGGAGCGGCGGAGACCCAGTACTTC. Encoded protein: CASSLGLQGAAETQYF.

This clonotype was observed a few times. This rearrangement joins TRBV6-5 to TRBJ2-7; 10 nucleotides agree with TRBD2. This CDR3 is built from 15 residues. The trim removed 7 bases at V and 0 bases at J, leaving 6 bases unmatched. Looked up from germline, CDR1 is MNHEY and CDR2 is SVGAGI. CDR3 region: CASTSSGGLSYEQYF. In DNA form, the CDR3 reads TGTGCCAGCACTTCTAGCGGGGGTCTCTCCTACGAGCAGTACTTC.

This clonotype was counted between two and nine times. The chain has TRBV2 and TRBJ1-6; D is ambiguous. Trimming took off 7 bases at V and 7 bases at J, with 11 bases between the two ends. The CDR3 spans 13 residues. Germline CDR1 reads SNHLY; CDR2 reads FYNNEI. In DNA, the CDR3 is TGTGCCAGCACCGGCATTGCCAATTCACCCCTCCACTTT. This sequence encodes CASTGIANSPLHF.

Only a few counts were recorded for this clonotype. The chain joins TRBV6-5 to TRBJ1-6; D may be TRBD1 (5 bases). The CDR3 sequence is 15 residues long. The V end was cut by 2 bases, the J end by 9 bases, with 14 bases between. Germline-derived CDR1 and CDR2 are MNHEY and SVGAGI. CDR3 protein: CASSYGQGNSSPLHF. Here the CDR3 DNA reads TGTGCCAGCAGTTACGGCCAGGGAAATAGTTCACCCCTCCACTTT.

There are many counts of this clonotype. The chain combines TRBV18 with TRBJ2-7; D unclear. Deletions cut 5 bases from V and 0 bases from J, with 14 bases between. CDR3 length equals 15 residues. Germline CDR1 and CDR2: KGHSH and LQKENI. This CDR3 reads CASSYQVYSSYEQYF. The CDR3 coding sequence is TGTGCCAGCTCATACCAGGTATACAGCTCCTACGAGCAGTACTTC. Filled out from reference TRBV18 and TRBJ2-7, the complete variable domain reads NAGVMQNPRHLVRRRGQEARLRCSPMKGHSHVYWYRQLPEEGLKFMVYLQKENIIDESGMPKERFSAEFPKEGPSILRIQQVVRGDSAAYFCASSYQVYSSYEQYFGPGTRLTVT.

This clonotype showed up many times. The rearrangement uses TRBV4-2 and TRBJ2-7, with 11 positions matching TRBD2. The length of the CDR3 is 16 residues. The ends lost 2 bases at V and 0 bases at J; junction bases unmatched: 3. CDR1 is LGHNA, CDR2 YNFKEQ, per germline. The CDR3 DNA reads TGTGCCAGCAGCCAAACTAGCGGGAGTGGCTCCTACGAGCAGTACTTC. This translates into CASSQTSGSGSYEQYF.